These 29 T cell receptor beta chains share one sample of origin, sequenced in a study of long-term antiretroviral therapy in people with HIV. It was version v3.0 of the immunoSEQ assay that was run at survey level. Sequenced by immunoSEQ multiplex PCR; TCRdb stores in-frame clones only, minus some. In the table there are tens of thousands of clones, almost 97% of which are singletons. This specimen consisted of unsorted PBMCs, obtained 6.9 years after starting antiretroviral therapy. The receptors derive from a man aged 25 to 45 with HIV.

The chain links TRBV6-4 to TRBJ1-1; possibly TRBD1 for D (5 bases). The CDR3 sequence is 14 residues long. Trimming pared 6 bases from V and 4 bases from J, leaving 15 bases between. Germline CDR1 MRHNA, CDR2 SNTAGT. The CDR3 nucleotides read TGTGCCAGCAGCGAAACAGGTGGGGGCACTGAAGCTTTCTTT. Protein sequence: CASSETGGGTEAFF.

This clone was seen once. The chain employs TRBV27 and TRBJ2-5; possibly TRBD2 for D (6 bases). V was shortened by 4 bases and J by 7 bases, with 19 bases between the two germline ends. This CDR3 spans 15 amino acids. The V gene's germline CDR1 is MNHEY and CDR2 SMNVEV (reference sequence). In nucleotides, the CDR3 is TGTGCCAGCAGTTCCTCCGGGGGTTCGACCAGGACCCAGTACTTC. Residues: CASSSSGGSTRTQYF.

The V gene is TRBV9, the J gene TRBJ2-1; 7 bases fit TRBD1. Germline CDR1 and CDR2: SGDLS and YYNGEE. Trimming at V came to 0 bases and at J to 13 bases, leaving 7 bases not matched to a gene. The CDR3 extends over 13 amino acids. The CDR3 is CASSVGGGTEQFF. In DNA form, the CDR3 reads TGTGCCAGCAGCGTAGGGGGTGGGACAGAACAGTTCTTC.

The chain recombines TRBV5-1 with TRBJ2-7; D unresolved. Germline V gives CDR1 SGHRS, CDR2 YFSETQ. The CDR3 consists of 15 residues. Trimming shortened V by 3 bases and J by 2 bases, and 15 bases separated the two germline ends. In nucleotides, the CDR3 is TGCGCCAGCAGCTACCAGAAGGAACCTCCCTACGAGCAGTACTTC. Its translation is CASSYQKEPPYEQYF.

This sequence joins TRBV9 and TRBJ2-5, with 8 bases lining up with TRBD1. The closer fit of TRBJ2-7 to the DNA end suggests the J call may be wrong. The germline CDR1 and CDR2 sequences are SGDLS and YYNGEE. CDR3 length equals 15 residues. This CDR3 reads CASSVGQGASYEQYF. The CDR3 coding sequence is TGTGCCAGCAGCGTAGGGCAGGGGGCCTCCTACGAGCAGTACTTC.

CDR3 in amino acids: CASSLQSSYEQYF. The CDR3 nucleotides are TGTGCCAGCAGCTTACAAAGCTCCTACGAGCAGTACTTC. The chain employs TRBV7-2 and TRBJ2-7; D gene ambiguous. V lost 2 bases, J lost 0 bases, and 5 bases lay in between. Germline V gene sequence: CDR1 SGHTA, CDR2 FQGNSA. This CDR3 region has 13 residues.

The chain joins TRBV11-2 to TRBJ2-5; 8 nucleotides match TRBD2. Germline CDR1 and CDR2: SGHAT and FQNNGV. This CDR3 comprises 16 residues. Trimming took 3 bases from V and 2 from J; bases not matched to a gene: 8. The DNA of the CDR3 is TGTGCCAGCAGCTTCCGACCGGGGGGGACTCAAGAGACCCAGTACTTC. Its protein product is CASSFRPGGTQETQYF.

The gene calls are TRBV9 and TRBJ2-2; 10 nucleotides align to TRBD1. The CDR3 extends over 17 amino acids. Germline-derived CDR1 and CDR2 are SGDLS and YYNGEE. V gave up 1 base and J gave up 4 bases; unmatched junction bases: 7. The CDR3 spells CASSVRAGTGVTGELFF. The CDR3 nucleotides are TGTGCCAGCAGCGTAAGAGCCGGGACAGGGGTCACCGGGGAGCTGTTTTTT.

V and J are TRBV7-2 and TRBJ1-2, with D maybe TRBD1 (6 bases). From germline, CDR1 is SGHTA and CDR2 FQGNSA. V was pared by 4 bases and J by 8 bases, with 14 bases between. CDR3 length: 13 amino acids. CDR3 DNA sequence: TGTGCCAGCAGCTCACGTCCAGGGGTCGGCTACACCTTC. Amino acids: CASSSRPGVGYTF.

The CDR3 nucleotides are TGCGCCAGCAGCCAGATAATAGCGGGTCGAAGGAATGAGCAGTTCTTC. This sequence encodes CASSQIIAGRRNEQFF. This chain uses TRBV4-1 with TRBJ2-1; 7 positions agree with TRBD2. Germline V gene data show CDR1 as MGHRA and CDR2 as YSYEKL. The CDR3 is 16 amino acids. The J segment lost 7 bases and the V segment lost 3 bases, leaving 12 bases of the junction unmatched.

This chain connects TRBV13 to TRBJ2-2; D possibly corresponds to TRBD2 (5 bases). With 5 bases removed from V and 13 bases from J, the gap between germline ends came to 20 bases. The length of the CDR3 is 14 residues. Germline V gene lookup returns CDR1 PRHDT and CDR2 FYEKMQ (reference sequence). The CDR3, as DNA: TGTGCCAGCAGCCGAACGGCGGAACGGGGAACGCTGTTTTTT. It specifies CASSRTAERGTLFF.

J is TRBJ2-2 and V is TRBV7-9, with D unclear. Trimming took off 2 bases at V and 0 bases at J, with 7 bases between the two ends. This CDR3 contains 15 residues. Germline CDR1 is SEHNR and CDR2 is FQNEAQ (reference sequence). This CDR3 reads CASSLLGSNTGELFF. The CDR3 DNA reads TGTGCCAGCAGCTTATTAGGGTCGAACACCGGGGAGCTGTTTTTT.

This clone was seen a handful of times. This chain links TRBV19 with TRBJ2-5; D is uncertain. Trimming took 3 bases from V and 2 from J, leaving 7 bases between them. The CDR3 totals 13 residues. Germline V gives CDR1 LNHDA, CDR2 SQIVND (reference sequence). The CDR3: CASSIAQQETQYF. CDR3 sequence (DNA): TGTGCCAGTAGTATCGCACAGCAAGAGACCCAGTACTTC.

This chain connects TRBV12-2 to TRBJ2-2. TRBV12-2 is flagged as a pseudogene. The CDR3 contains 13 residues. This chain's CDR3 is CASRLGGTGELFF. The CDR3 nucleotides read TGTGCAAGTCGCTTAGGGGGGACCGGGGAGCTGTTTTTT.

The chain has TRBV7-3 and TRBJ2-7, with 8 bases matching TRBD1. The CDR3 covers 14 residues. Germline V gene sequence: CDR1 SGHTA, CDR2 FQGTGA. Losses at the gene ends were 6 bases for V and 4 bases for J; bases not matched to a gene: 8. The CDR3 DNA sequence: TGTGCCAGCAGTCCTGGGACAGGCGCGTACGAGCAGTACTTC. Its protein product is CASSPGTGAYEQYF. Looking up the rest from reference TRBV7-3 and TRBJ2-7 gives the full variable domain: GAGVSQTPSNKVTEKGKYVELRCDPISGHTALYWYRQSLGQGPEFLIYFQGTGAADDSGLPNDRFFAVRPEGSVSTLKIQRTERGDSAVYLCASSPGTGAYEQYFGPGTRLTVT.

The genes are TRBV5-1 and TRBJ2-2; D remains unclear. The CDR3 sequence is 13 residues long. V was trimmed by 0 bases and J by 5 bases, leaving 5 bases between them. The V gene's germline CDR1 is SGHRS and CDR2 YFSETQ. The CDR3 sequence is CASSLDATGELFF. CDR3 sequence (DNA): TGCGCCAGCAGCTTGGACGCAACCGGGGAGCTGTTTTTT.

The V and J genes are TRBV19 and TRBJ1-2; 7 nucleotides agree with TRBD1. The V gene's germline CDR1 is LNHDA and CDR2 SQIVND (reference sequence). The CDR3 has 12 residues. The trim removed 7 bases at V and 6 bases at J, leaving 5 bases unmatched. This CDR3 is CASNDRVDGYTF. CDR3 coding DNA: TGTGCCAGTAACGACAGGGTGGATGGCTACACCTTC.

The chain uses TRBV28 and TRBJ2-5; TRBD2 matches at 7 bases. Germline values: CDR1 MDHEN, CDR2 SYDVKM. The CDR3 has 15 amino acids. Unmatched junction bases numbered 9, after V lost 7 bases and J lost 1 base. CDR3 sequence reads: CASISTSALQETQYF. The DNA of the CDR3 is TGTGCCAGCATATCCACTAGCGCTCTCCAAGAGACCCAGTACTTC.

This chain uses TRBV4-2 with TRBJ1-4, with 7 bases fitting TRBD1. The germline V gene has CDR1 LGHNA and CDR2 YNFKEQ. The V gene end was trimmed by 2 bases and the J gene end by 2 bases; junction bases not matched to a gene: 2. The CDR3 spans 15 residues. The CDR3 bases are TGTGCCAGCAGCCAACTACAGGGGACTAATGAAAAACTGTTTTTT. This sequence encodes CASSQLQGTNEKLFF.

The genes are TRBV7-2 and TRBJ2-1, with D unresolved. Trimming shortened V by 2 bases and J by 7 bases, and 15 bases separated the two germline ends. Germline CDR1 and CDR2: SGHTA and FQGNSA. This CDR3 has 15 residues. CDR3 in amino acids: CASSLWGGATNEQFF. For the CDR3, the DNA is TGTGCCAGCAGCTTATGGGGTGGAGCGACTAATGAGCAGTTCTTC.

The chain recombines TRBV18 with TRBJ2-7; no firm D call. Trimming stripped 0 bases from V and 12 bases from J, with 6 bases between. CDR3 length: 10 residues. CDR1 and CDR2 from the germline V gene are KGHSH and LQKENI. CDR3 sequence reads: CASSPPRRYF. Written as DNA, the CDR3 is TGTGCCAGCTCACCACCTAGAAGGTACTTC. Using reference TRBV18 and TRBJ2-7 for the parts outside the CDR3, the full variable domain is NAGVMQNPRHLVRRRGQEARLRCSPMKGHSHVYWYRQLPEEGLKFMVYLQKENIIDESGMPKERFSAEFPKEGPSILRIQQVVRGDSAAYFCASSPPRRYFGPGTRLTVT.

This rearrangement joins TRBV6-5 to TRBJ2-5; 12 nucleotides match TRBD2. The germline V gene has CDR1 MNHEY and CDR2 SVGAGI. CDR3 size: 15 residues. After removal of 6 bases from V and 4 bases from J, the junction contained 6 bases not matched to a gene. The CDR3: CASRASGGALETQYF. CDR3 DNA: TGTGCCAGCAGGGCTAGCGGGGGGGCCTTAGAGACCCAGTACTTC.

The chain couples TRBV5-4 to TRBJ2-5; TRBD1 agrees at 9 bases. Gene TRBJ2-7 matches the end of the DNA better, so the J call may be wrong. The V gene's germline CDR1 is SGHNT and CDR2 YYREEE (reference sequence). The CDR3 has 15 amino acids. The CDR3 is CASSMTGTGFYEQYF. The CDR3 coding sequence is TGTGCCAGCAGCATGACCGGGACAGGGTTCTACGAGCAGTACTTC.

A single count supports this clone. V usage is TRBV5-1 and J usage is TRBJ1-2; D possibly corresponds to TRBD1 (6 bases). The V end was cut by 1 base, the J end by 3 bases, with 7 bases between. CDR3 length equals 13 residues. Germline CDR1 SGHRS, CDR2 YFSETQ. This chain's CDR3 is CASSLTGYYGYTF. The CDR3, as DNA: TGCGCCAGCAGCTTGACAGGGTACTATGGCTACACCTTC.

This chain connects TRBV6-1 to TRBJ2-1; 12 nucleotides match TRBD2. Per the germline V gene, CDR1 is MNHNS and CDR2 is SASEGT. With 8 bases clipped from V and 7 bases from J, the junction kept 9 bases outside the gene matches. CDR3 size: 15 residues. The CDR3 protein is CASLPLAGGPNEQFF. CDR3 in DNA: TGTGCCAGCCTACCGCTAGCGGGAGGGCCGAATGAGCAGTTCTTC.

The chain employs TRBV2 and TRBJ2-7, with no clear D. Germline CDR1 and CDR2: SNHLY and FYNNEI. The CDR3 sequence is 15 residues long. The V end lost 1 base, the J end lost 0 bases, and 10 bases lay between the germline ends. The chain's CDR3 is CASSEGLASSYEQYF. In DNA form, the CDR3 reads TGTGCCAGCAGTGAAGGATTAGCTTCCTCCTACGAGCAGTACTTC.

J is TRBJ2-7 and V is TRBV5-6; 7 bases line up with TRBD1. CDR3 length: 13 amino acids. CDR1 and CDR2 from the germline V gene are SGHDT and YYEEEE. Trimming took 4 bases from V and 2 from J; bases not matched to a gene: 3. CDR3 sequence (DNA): TGTGCCAGCAGCGTCGGGACAGCCTACGAGCAGTACTTC. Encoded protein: CASSVGTAYEQYF. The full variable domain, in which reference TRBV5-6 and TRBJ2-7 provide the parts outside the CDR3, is DAGVTQSPTHLIKTRGQQVTLRCSPKSGHDTVSWYQQALGQGPQFIFQYYEEEERQRGNFPDRFSGHQFPNYSSELNVNALLLGDSALYLCASSVGTAYEQYFGPGTRLTVT.

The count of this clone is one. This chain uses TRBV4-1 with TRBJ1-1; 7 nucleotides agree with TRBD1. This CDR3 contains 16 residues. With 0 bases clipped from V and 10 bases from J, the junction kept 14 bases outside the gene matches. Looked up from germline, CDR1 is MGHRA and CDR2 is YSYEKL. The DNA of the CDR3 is TGCGCCAGCAGCCAAGATCGTGGCCAGGGGGACTTTGGAGCTTTCTTT. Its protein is CASSQDRGQGDFGAFF.

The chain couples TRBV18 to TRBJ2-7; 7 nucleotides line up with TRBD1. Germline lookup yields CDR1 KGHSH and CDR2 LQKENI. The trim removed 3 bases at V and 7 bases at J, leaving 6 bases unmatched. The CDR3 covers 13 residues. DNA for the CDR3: TGTGCCAGCTCACCCGGGACAGAGAGGGAGCAGTACTTC. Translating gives CASSPGTEREQYF. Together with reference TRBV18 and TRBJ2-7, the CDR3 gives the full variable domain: NAGVMQNPRHLVRRRGQEARLRCSPMKGHSHVYWYRQLPEEGLKFMVYLQKENIIDESGMPKERFSAEFPKEGPSILRIQQVVRGDSAAYFCASSPGTEREQYFGPGTRLTVT.